Listed below are T cell receptor beta chains from one sample, sequenced in a study of shared T cell receptors in the human thymus. Method: immunoSEQ multiplex PCR; TCRdb's copy keeps in-frame clones and lacks some. The repertoire consists of more than 550,000 clones, with about 90% occurring once and the leading ten covering 0.0094%. The same sample was also used in a study of human thymus T cells.

Sequences were obtained from thymocytes. Receptor source: a boy less than two years old with a congenital heart defect. The CDR3 runs from the conserved cysteine through the conserved F or W. The D gene is left open where the match is weak. The size field is filled for only some rows; it gives once, few, many or a size class.

size,D,V,J,DNA,CDR3
NA,NA,TRBV4-2,TRBJ2-1,TGTGCCAGCAGCCAAATAGCATCCTCCTACGTAACCTACAATGAGCAGTTCTTC,CASSQIASSYVTYNEQFF
NA,NA,TRBV27,TRBJ1-5,TGTGCCAGCAGTTTAAGGCAGGGGACCAATCAGCCCCAGCATTTT,CASSLRQGTNQPQHF
NA,TRBD1,TRBV27,TRBJ1-1,TGTGCCAGCAGGGGACAGGGGAAAAACACTGAAGCTTTCTTT,CASRGQGKNTEAFF
NA,NA,TRBV13,TRBJ2-1,TGTGCCAGCAGCTCGGTTCAAGGGGGTGGCTCCTACAATGAGCAGTTCTTC,CASSSVQGGGSYNEQFF
NA,TRBD2,TRBV28,TRBJ2-7,TGTGCCAGCAGGTTAAGCGGGAGGTCCTACGAGCAGTACTTC,CASRLSGRSYEQYF
NA,NA,TRBV5-1,TRBJ2-5,TGCGCCAGCAGCTTCTTGCAGGGCCCACAAGAGACCCAGTACTTC,CASSFLQGPQETQYF
few,NA,TRBV28,TRBJ1-2,TGTGCCAGCAGTTTATTTCAGGGGAACTATGGCTACACCTTC,CASSLFQGNYGYTF
NA,NA,TRBV4-2,TRBJ2-1,TGTGCCAGCAGCCACCCTGGGGGCGGGGAGCAGTTCTTC,CASSHPGGGEQFF
NA,TRBD2,TRBV4-1,TRBJ2-1,TGCGCCAGCAGCCAAAACGGTAGGGTAGCGGGAGAGGTCGATGAGCAGTTCTTC,CASSQNGRVAGEVDEQFF
NA,TRBD1,TRBV27,TRBJ2-7,TGTGCCAGCAGTTGGAACAGGGGGAACGAGCAGTACTTC,CASSWNRGNEQYF
NA,TRBD2,TRBV25-1,TRBJ2-1,TGTGCCAGCAGTGAGGGGGGGAGCCCAACCTACAATGAGCAGTTCTTC,CASSEGGSPTYNEQFF
NA,TRBD2,TRBV4-1,TRBJ2-3,TGCGCCAGCAGCCTTGGGACTAGCGGCCACACAGATACGCAGTATTTT,CASSLGTSGHTDTQYF
once,TRBD1,TRBV7-9,TRBJ1-2,TGTGCCAGCAGCTCGGGACAGGCGGCTGGTGGCTACACCTTC,CASSSGQAAGGYTF
NA,NA,TRBV29-1,TRBJ1-4,TGCAGCGTTGAAGAAACGGACGGGGATGAAAAACTGTTTTTT,CSVEETDGDEKLFF
once,NA,TRBV19,TRBJ2-5,TGTGCCAGTAGGTTGCGGGGATTCGACAAGGAGACCCAGTACTTC,CASRLRGFDKETQYF
NA,NA,TRBV14,TRBJ1-1,TGTGCCAGCAGCCAAGTATCGACTGAAGCTTTCTTT,CASSQVSTEAFF
NA,NA,TRBV2,TRBJ1-5,TGTGCCAGCGTCCCCAGGGGTGGCAATCAGCCCCAGCATTTT,CASVPRGGNQPQHF
few,TRBD2,TRBV6-6,TRBJ2-5,TGTGCCAGGGCGGGGGGGCCTGGAGAGACCCAGTACTTC,CARAGGPGETQYF
NA,TRBD2,TRBV7-3,TRBJ2-1,TGTGCCAGCAGCCGAGAGGGACTACTAAACAATGAGCAGTTCTTC,CASSREGLLNNEQFF
NA,NA,TRBV2,TRBJ1-1,TGTGCCAGCAAGCGGGGCACTGAAGCTTTCTTT,CASKRGTEAFF
once,NA,TRBV9,TRBJ2-6,TGTGCCAGCAGAACAGGGACTGGGGCCAACGTCCTGACTTTC,CASRTGTGANVLTF
NA,TRBD1,TRBV15,TRBJ2-5,TGTGCCACCAGCAACCCGACAGGGGGATTCGGGGAGACCCAGTACTTC,CATSNPTGGFGETQYF
once,TRBD2,TRBV4-1,TRBJ2-2,TGCGCCAGCAGCCGAGGGACTAGATGGGACGGGGAGCTGTTTTTT,CASSRGTRWDGELFF
NA,NA,TRBV4-1,TRBJ2-5,TGCGCCAGCAGCCAAGATCGCGTCAAAGAGACCCAGTACTTC,CASSQDRVKETQYF
NA,NA,TRBV28,TRBJ1-4,TGTGCCAGCTCGTACCGGAGGGAGGACGAAAAACTGTTTTTT,CASSYRREDEKLFF
NA,NA,TRBV20-1,TRBJ1-1,TGCAGTGCTAGACGGACTGAAGCTTTCTTT,CSARRTEAFF
NA,NA,TRBV5-1,TRBJ1-6,TGCGCCAGCAGCATCGACAGACCGTATAATTCACCCCTCCACTTT,CASSIDRPYNSPLHF
once,NA,TRBV12-5,TRBJ2-5,TGTGCTAGTGGTTGGGGGGGCCGGGAGACCCAGTACTTC,CASGWGGRETQYF
NA,TRBD1,TRBV5-8,TRBJ1-2,TGTGCCAGCAGCTCCACAGGGGCCCACTATGGCTACACCTTC,CASSSTGAHYGYTF
NA,NA,TRBV7-9,TRBJ2-7,TGTGCCAGCAGCGCGACCGGGCCATGGGGCCTACGCCGCTACGAGCAGTACTTC,CASSATGPWGLRRYEQYF
NA,NA,TRBV10-2,TRBJ2-2,TGCGCCAGCAGTGCCGGGGAGAACACCGGGGAGCTGTTTTTT,CASSAGENTGELFF
NA,TRBD1,TRBV5-1,TRBJ1-4,TGCGCCAGCGGATCAGACGGACAGGGTAATGAAAAACTGTTTTTT,CASGSDGQGNEKLFF
NA,TRBD1,TRBV7-2,TRBJ2-7,TGTGCCAGCAGCGGGACAGGGGCGGTCCACGAGCAGTACTTC,CASSGTGAVHEQYF
NA,TRBD1,TRBV6-5,TRBJ1-2,TGTGCCAGCAGGTCTCTGGGACAGGGCGGAGGCTACACCTTC,CASRSLGQGGGYTF
NA,NA,TRBV9,TRBJ1-4,TGTGCCAGCAGCGTAGACCCACAGGGATTTGCAACTAATGAAAAACTGTTTTTT,CASSVDPQGFATNEKLFF
NA,TRBD1,TRBV10-3,TRBJ1-5,TGTGCCATCAGTGAGGGCGACAGGGGTCAGCCCCAGCATTTT,CAISEGDRGQPQHF
NA,NA,TRBV6-5,TRBJ1-1,TGTGCCAGCCGAGAAACCGGGACAGAAGCTTTCTTT,CASRETGTEAFF
few,TRBD1,TRBV6-1,TRBJ1-2,TGTGCCAGCAGTGGTCGGGACAGTAGGACCTTC,CASSGRDSRTF
NA,NA,TRBV4-1,TRBJ1-2,TGCGCCAGCAGCCAAGAACCCGGATACAGGATTTCCTACTATGGCTACACCTTC,CASSQEPGYRISYYGYTF
NA,TRBD1,TRBV18,TRBJ1-4,TGTGCCAGCTCACCGCCGGGACAGGCACTCCTTAATGAAAAACTGTTTTTT,CASSPPGQALLNEKLFF